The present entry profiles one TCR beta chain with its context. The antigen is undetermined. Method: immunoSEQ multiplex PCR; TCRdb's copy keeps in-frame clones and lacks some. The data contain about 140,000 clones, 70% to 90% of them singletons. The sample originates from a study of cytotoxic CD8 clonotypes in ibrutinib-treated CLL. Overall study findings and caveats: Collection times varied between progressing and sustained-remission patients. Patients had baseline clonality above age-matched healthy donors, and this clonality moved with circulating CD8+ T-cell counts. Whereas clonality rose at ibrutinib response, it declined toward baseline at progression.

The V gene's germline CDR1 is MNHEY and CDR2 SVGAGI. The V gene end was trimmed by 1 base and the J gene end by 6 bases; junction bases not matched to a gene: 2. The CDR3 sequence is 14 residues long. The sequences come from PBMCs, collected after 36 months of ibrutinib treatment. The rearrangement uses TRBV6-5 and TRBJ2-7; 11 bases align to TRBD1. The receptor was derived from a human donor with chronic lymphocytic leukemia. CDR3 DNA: TGTGCCAGCAGTTACTGGGACAGGGGGACCGAGCAGTACTTC. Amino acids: CASSYWDRGTEQYF.